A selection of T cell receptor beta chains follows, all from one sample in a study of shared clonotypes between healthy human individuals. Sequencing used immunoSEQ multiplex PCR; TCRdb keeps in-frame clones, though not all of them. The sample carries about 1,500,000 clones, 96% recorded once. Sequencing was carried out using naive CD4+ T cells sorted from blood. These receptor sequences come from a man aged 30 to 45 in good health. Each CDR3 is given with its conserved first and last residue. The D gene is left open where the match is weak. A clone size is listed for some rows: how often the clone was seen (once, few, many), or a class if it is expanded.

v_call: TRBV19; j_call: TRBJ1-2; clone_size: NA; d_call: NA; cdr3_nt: TGTGCCAGTAGTCCCCGAGGCGGGTATGGCTACACCTTC; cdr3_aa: CASSPRGGYGYTF
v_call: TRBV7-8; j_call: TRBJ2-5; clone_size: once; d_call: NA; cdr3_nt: TGTGCCAGCAGCCTTTGGAGGCAGACTCAAGAGACCCAGTACTTC; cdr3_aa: CASSLWRQTQETQYF
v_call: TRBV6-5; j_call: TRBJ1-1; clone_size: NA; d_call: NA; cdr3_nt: TGTGCCAGCAGTTACTTTGGCGGAACGAACACTGAAGCTTTCTTT; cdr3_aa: CASSYFGGTNTEAFF
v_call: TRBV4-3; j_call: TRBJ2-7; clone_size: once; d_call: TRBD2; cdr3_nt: TGCGCCAGCAGCCAAGTACGGGAGGTCCCCTACGAGCAGTACTTC; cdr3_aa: CASSQVREVPYEQYF
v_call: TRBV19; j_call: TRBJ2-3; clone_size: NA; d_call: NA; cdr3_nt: TGTGCCAGTAGTCCCTCGTACGGGGCAGATACGCAGTATTTT; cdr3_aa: CASSPSYGADTQYF
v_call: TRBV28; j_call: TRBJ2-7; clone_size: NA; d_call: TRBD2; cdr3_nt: TGTGCCAGCAGTCCGGGAGGCTTCTACGAGCAGTACTTC; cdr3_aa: CASSPGGFYEQYF
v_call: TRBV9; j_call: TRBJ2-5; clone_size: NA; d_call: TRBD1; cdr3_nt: TGTGCCAGCAGCGTCGGACAGGTACAAGAGACCCAGTACTTC; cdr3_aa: CASSVGQVQETQYF
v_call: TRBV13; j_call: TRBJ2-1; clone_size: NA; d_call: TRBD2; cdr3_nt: TGTGCCAGCAGCTACCCGGGAGGCGGCTACAATGAGCAGTTCTTC; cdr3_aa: CASSYPGGGYNEQFF
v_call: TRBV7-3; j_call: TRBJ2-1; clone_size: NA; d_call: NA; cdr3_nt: TGTGCCAGCAGCTTAGGCAGGGCTTCGTACAATGAGCAGTTCTTC; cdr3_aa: CASSLGRASYNEQFF
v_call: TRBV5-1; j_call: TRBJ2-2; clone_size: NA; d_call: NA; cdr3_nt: TGCGCCAGCAGCTTGGACAGGGCTGACGGGGAGCTGTTTTTT; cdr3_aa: CASSLDRADGELFF
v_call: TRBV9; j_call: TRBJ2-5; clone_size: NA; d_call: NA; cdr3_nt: TGTGCCAGCAGCGTTTCCACGGGGAGACCTGAGACCCAGTACTTC; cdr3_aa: CASSVSTGRPETQYF
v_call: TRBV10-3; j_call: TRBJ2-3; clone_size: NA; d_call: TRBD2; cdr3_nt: TGTGCCATCAGTGAGTCGATAGCGGGGGTACCAGATACGCAGTATTTT; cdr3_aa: CAISESIAGVPDTQYF
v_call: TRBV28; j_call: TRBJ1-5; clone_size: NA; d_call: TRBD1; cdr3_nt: TGTGCCAGCATAACCGGGACAGGGTTTTTACAGCAGCCCCAGCATTTT; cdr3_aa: CASITGTGFLQQPQHF
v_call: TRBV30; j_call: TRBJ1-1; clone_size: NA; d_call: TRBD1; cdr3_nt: TGTGCCTGGAGTGATACAGGGGCGATGAACACTGAAGCTTTCTTT; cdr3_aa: CAWSDTGAMNTEAFF
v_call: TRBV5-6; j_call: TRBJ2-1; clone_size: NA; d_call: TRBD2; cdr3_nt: TGTGCCAGCAGCGGACTAGCGGGAGCCCAAAATGAGCAGTTCTTC; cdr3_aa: CASSGLAGAQNEQFF
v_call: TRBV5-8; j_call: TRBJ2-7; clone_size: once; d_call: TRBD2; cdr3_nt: TGTGCCAGCAGCTTTAGCGGGAGGTGGTACTACGAGCAGTACTTC; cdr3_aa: CASSFSGRWYYEQYF
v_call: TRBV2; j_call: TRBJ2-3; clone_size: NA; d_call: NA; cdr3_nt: TGTGCCAGCAGTGAACCCCGGGGAGCCACAGATACGCAGTATTTT; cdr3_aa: CASSEPRGATDTQYF
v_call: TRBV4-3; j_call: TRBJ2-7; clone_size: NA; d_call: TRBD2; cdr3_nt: TGCGCCAGCAGCCAGGGACTAGTTTACGAGCAGTACTTC; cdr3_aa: CASSQGLVYEQYF
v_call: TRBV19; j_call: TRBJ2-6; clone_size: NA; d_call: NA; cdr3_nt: TGTGCCAGTAGTATCAGGGACGTCCTGACTTTC; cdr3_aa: CASSIRDVLTF
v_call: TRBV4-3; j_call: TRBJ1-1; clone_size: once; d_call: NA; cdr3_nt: TGCGCCAGCAGCCCGGAGGTCGGGCTCGGCACTGAAGCTTTCTTT; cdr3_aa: CASSPEVGLGTEAFF
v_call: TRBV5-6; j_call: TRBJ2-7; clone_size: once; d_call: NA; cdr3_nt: TGTGCCAGCAGCTTGCCAGGGATGGGACTTGCGCCTGACGAGCAGTACTTC; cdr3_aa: CASSLPGMGLAPDEQYF
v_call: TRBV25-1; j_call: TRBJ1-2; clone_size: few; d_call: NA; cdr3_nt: TGTGCCAGCAGCCTACAGGGATTTGGCTACACCTTC; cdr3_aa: CASSLQGFGYTF
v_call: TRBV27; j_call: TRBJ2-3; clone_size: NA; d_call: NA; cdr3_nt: TGTGCCAGCGGGGGGCACATCGGCACAGATACGCAGTATTTT; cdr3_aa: CASGGHIGTDTQYF
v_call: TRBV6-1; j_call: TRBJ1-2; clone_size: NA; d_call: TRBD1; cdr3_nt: TGTGCCAGCACAAGGACCGGGACAGGGTGGAGCTACACCTTC; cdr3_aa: CASTRTGTGWSYTF
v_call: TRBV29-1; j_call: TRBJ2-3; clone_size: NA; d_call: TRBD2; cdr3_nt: TGCAGCGCACGGGGAGGGTTGGCAGATACGCAGTATTTT; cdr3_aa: CSARGGLADTQYF
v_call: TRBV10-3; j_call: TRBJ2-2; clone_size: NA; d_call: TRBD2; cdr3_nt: TGTGCCATCAAAAGGACTAGCGGGGAGAACACCGGGGAGCTGTTTTTT; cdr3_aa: CAIKRTSGENTGELFF
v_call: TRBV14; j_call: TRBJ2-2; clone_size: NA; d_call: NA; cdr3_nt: TGTGCCAGCAGCCAACTTACGGGTCAGGCCGGGGAGCTGTTTTTT; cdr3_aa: CASSQLTGQAGELFF
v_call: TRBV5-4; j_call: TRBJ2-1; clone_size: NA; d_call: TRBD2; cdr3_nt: TGTGCCAGCAGCTCTCCACTAGAGGCGGGAGGTGAGCAGTTCTTC; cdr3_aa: CASSSPLEAGGEQFF
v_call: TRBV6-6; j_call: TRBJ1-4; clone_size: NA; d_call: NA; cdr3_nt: TGTGCCAGCAGCCCCGGCGAAAAACTGTTTTTT; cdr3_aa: CASSPGEKLFF
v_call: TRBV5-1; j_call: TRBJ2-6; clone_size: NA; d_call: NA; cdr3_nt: TGCGCCAGCATCGCGGGCTCTGGGGCCAACGTCCTGACTTTC; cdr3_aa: CASIAGSGANVLTF
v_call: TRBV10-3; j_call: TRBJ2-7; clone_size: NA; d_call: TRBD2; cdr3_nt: TGTGCCATCAGTAACCCCTCGGGGGGGCGGGACGAGCAGTACTTC; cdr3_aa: CAISNPSGGRDEQYF
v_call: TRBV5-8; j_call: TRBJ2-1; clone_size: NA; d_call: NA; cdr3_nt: TGTGCCAGCAGCCCGGGTATGGGACTTGTCATCGGAAATGAGCAGTTCTTC; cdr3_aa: CASSPGMGLVIGNEQFF
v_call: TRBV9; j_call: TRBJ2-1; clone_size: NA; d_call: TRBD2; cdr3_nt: TGTGCCAGCAGCATTACTAGCGGTCAGGACGGGCAGTTCTTC; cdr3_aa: CASSITSGQDGQFF
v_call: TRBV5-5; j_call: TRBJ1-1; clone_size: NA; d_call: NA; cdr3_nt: TGTGCCAGCAGCTCCAAAAGTACTGAAGCTTTCTTT; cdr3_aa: CASSSKSTEAFF
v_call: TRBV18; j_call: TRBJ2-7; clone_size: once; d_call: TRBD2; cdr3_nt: TGTGCCAGCTCAGGGACTAGCTACGAGCAGTACTTC; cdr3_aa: CASSGTSYEQYF
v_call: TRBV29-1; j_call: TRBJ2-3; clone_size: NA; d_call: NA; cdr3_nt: TGCAGCGTTGGATCAGATACGCAGTATTTT; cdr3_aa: CSVGSDTQYF
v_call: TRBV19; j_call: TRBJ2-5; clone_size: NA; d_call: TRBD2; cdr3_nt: TGTGCCAGTAGTATTGGACTAGCGGGAGAAATGACCCAGTACTTC; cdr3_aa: CASSIGLAGEMTQYF
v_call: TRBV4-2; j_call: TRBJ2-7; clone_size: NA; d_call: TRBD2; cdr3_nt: TGTGCCAGCAGCCGGGACTCGGCGGGAGGGCCTTACGAGCAGTACTTC; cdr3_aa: CASSRDSAGGPYEQYF
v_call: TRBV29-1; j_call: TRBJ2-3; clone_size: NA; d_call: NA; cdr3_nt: TGCAGCGTTGGCTTCGGGAGCACAGATACGCAGTATTTT; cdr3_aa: CSVGFGSTDTQYF
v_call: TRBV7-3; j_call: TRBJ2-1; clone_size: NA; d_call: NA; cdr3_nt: TGTGCCAGCAGCTTAAATCCTAGGGATGGTGAGCAGTTCTTC; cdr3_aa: CASSLNPRDGEQFF
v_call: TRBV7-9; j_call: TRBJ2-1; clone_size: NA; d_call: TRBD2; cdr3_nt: TGTGCCAGCAGCCCAAGGACTAGCGGGAAGTACAATGAGCAGTTCTTC; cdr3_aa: CASSPRTSGKYNEQFF
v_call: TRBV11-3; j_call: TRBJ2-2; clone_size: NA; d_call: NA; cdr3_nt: TGTGCCAGCAGCGGGGGCACCTCGAACACCGGGGAGCTGTTTTTT; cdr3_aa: CASSGGTSNTGELFF
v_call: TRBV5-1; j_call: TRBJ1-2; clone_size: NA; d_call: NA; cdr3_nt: TGCGCCAGCAGCCTCGATTCGGTTGGCTACACCTTC; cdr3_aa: CASSLDSVGYTF
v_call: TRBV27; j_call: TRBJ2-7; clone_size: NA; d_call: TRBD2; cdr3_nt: TGTGCCAGCAGTTTTGCAACGGGGGGGATCTACGAGCAGTACTTC; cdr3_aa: CASSFATGGIYEQYF
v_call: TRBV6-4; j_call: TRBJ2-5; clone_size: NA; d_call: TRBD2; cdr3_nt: TGTGCCAGGGGGAGGCTAGCGGAAGAGACCCAGTACTTC; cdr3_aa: CARGRLAEETQYF
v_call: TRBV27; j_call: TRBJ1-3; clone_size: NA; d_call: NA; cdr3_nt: TGTGCCAGCAGTTTTGGGCAGAGTGGAAACACCATATATTTT; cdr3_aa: CASSFGQSGNTIYF
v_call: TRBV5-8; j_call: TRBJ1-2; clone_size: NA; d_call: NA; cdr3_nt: TGTGCCAGCAGCTTGTCCCAGCCGCTGGGTGGCTACACCTTC; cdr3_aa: CASSLSQPLGGYTF
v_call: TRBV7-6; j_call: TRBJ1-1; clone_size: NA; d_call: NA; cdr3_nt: TGTGCCAGCTCAAAAGGGTTCGACATTCCCGGTGAAGCTTTCTTT; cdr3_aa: CASSKGFDIPGEAFF
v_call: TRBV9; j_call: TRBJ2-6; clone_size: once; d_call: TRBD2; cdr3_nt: TGTGCCAGCAGCGAAGGACTAGCGGGAAGAGGTGGGGCCAACGTCCTGACTTTC; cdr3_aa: CASSEGLAGRGGANVLTF
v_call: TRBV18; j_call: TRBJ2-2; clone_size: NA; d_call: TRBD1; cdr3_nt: TGTGCCAGCTCACCGAGAGGACAGGGGGCGAACACCGGGGAGCTGTTTTTT; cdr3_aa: CASSPRGQGANTGELFF
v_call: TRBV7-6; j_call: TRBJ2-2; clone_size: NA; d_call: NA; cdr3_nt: TGTGCCAGCAGCTTAGCGACAGGTCAGGACTACACCGGGGAGCTGTTTTTT; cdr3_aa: CASSLATGQDYTGELFF
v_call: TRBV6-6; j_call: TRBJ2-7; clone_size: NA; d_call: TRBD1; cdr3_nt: TGTGCCAGCAGGACCGGGACAGGGGGTTACGAGCAGTACTTC; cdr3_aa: CASRTGTGGYEQYF
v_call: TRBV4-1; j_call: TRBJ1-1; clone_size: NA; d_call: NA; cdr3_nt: TGCGCCAGCAGCCAAGCGCCCCTGACGGCCCCCTACACTGAAGCTTTCTTT; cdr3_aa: CASSQAPLTAPYTEAFF
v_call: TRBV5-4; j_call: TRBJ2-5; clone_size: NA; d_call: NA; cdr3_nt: TGTGCCAGCAGCTTGGCCAAGTGGGGGGAAGAGACCCAGTACTTC; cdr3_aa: CASSLAKWGEETQYF
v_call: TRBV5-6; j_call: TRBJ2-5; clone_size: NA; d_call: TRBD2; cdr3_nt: TGTGCCGGCACTAAAGCGGGAGGCACGTTAAAGACCCAGTACTTC; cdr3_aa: CAGTKAGGTLKTQYF